The entry below describes one T cell receptor (beta chain). Its cognate antigen is unknown. The DNA ends 3 residues before the CDR3 does, and the rest of the CDR3 is filled in from the germline J gene. No CVID subject was ill or on immunomodulatory drugs when sampled. The entry originates in a study of T cell clonality in common variable immunodeficiency. General observations from the study: CVID subjects shared fewer TCRbeta clones than healthy controls did. Reportedly, TCR beta sequences from common variable immunodeficiency showed fewer deletions and N-nucleotide insertions. CVID subjects had higher TCRbeta clonality than healthy controls, most marked in about a third.

The table came from immunoSEQ multiplex PCR; TCRdb's copy has only in-frame clones and leaves some out. This specimen shows fewer than 10,000 clones; the ten leading clones hold around 3.8%. The CDR3 totals 14 residues. V lost 3 bases and J 4 bases, leaving 13 bases between the germline ends. CDR1 GTSNPN and CDR2 SVGIG come from the germline V gene (reference sequence). J is TRBJ1-5 and V is TRBV30; D gene uncertain. The sequencing sample was made of peripheral blood mononuclear cells. The sequence was collected from a human donor with common variable immunodeficiency. Incomplete CDR3 DNA: TGTGCCTGGAGCGATAAAGGGTGGAATCAGCCC. It codes for CAWSDKGWNQP. The entire CDR3 protein reads CAWSDKGWNQPQHF.